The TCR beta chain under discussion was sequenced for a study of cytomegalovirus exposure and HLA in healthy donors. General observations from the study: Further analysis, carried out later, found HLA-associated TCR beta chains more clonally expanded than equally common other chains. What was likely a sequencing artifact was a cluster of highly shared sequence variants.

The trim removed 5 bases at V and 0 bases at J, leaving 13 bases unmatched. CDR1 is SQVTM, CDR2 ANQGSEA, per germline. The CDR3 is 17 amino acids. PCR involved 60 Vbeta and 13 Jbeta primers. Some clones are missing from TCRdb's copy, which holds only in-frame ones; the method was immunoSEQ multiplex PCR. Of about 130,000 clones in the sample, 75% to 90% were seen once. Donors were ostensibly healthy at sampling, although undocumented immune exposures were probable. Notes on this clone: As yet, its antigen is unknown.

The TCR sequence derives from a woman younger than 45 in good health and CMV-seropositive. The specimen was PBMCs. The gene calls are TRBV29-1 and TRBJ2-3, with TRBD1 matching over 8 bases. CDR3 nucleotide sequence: TGCAGCGTTACTGACCCGCAGGGGGCTAGGAGCACAGATACGCAGTATTTT. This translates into CSVTDPQGARSTDTQYF.